Listed below are T cell receptor beta chains from one sample, sequenced in a study of blood T cells in healthy people across ages. TCRdb ran MiXCR on the 5' RACE reads and lists one entry per CDR3 protein. Among about 670,000 distinct CDR3 sequences, 35% to 50% were seen once, and the ten largest hold around 30%. Sequencing input: blood. The receptors come from a man older than 75 in good health. Each CDR3 is given with its conserved first and last residue. D genes are given only for firm matches. Rows may omit the clone size; those that give it use once, few, many or a size class.

j_call v_call clone_size d_call cdr3_nt cdr3_aa
TRBJ2-1 TRBV11-3 . TRBD2 TGTGCCAGCAGCACCCGGGACTATCACAATGAGCAGTTCTTC CASSTRDYHNEQFF
TRBJ2-1 TRBV5-1 few TRBD1 TGCGCCAGCAGCTTGGCACAGGGGATTACGGACAATGAGCAGTTCTTC CASSLAQGITDNEQFF
TRBJ2-7 TRBV6-5 once . TGTGCCAGCAGTACAGGGTGGGGGGCCTACGAGCAGTACTTC CASSTGWGAYEQYF
TRBJ1-4 TRBV3-1 few . TGTGCCAGCAGCCAAGATGGAACAGGTCGACTGTTTTTT CASSQDGTGRLFF
TRBJ2-3 TRBV6-1 . . TGTGCCAGCAGTGAAGCGAGGACTACGCTTAGCACAGATACGCAGTATTTT CASSEARTTLSTDTQYF
TRBJ2-3 TRBV6-2/TRBV6-3 . TRBD2 TGTGCCAGCAGCAAGGGACTAGCAGTAGATACGCGGTATTTT CASSKGLAVDTRYF
TRBJ2-3 TRBV6-7 . . TGTGCCAGCAGTTACCCATCGTTGAGCACAGATACGCAGTATTTT CASSYPSLSTDTQYF
TRBJ1-1 TRBV20-1 . . TGCAGTGCTAGCGTACAGGTGTTGAACACTGAAGCTTTCTTT CSASVQVLNTEAFF
TRBJ2-7 TRBV16 . . TGTGCCAGCAGCCAACAGGGTCTCTCGTACGAGCAGTACTTC CASSQQGLSYEQYF
TRBJ2-7 TRBV28 once TRBD1 TGTGCCAGCAGTTCCGCCGGACAGGGATCGTACGAGCAGTACTTC CASSSAGQGSYEQYF
TRBJ2-7 TRBV20-1 . TRBD2 TGCAGTGCTAGTGTGAGTAGCGGGGGGTCCTACAATGAGCAGTACTTC CSASVSSGGSYNEQYF
TRBJ1-1 TRBV11-1 . . TGTGCCAGCAGCTTAGCGGGGTTTACCACTGAAGCTTTCTTT CASSLAGFTTEAFF
TRBJ1-4 TRBV20-1 . . TGCAGTGCTGAATATACACCCGCTAATGAAAAACTGTTTTTT CSAEYTPANEKLFF